The clone carrying this TCR beta chain was detected a few times. As yet, its antigen is unknown. These data originate in a study of cytomegalovirus exposure and HLA in healthy donors. Study results and caveats: Near-uniform donor sequencing depth was presumed by presence/absence analyses.

Researchers ran the PCR with 60 Vbeta and 13 Jbeta primers. The method was immunoSEQ multiplex PCR; TCRdb's version includes in-frame clones alone and lacks a portion of them. The table lists around 67,000 clones, approximately 71% of them singletons. The germline CDR1 and CDR2 sequences are MNHEY and SMNVEV (reference sequence). Trimming at V came to 6 bases and at J to 4 bases, leaving 7 bases not matched to a gene. CDR3 length equals 14 residues. The receptor's source is a woman in her twenties or thirties in good health and CMV-seronegative. Sequenced: PBMCs. This chain connects TRBV27 to TRBJ2-7; TRBD2 matches 9 bases. Written as DNA, the CDR3 is TGTGCCAGCAGACGAGCGGGGGGTAGATACGAGCAGTACTTC. This gives the protein CASRRAGGRYEQYF.